The 3 T cell receptor beta chains below all came from one sample that was sequenced in a study of shared clonotypes between healthy human individuals. The protocol was immunoSEQ multiplex PCR, while the TCRdb copy is restricted to in-frame clones and leaves out a portion. The sample has about 2.3 million clones; under 95% are singletons. Sample: naive CD4+ T cells from PBMCs. Subset specified: CD45RA+ positively selected. These receptors all come from a young man in good health. Some clones in this sample may be carry-over from other donors' samples.

The chain couples TRBV7-3 to TRBJ2-1; 12 bases agree with TRBD2. V lost 5 bases, J lost 8 bases, and 10 bases stayed unmatched. The germline V gene has CDR1 SGHTA and CDR2 FQGTGA. The CDR3 totals 16 residues. This CDR3 reads CASSPRLAGDGYEQFF. The CDR3 bases are TGTGCCAGCAGCCCGAGACTAGCGGGAGATGGCTATGAGCAGTTCTTC.

This clone was seen once. The chain joins TRBV27 to TRBJ1-2; weak D call: TRBD1 (6 bases). The CDR3 spans 14 residues. Trimming pared 1 base from V and 6 bases from J, leaving 12 bases between. Germline values: CDR1 MNHEY, CDR2 SMNVEV (reference sequence). In DNA, the CDR3 is TGTGCCAGCAGTTTATTTGGGGGGCGGAATGGCTACACCTTC. It encodes CASSLFGGRNGYTF.

This chain uses TRBV7-6 with TRBJ2-2; D is possibly TRBD1 (6 bases). Trimming pared 5 bases from V and 2 bases from J, leaving 15 bases between. CDR3 size: 16 residues. From germline, CDR1 is SGHVS and CDR2 FNYEAQ. CDR3 in amino acids: CASSPQTGSNTGELFF. The CDR3 region has the DNA TGTGCCAGCAGCCCCCAAACAGGGTCTAACACCGGGGAGCTGTTTTTT.